Shown below are 20 T cell receptor beta chains from a single sample sequenced in a study of OX40 agonist ivuxolimab in advanced cancers. Method: immunoSEQ multiplex PCR; TCRdb's copy keeps in-frame clones and lacks some. The sample carries about 50,000 clones, 75% to 90% recorded once. Here the sequenced sample was CD4+ or CD8+ T cells sorted from blood, taken in a trial of the OX40 agonist ivuxolimab. These receptor sequences come from an adult with an advanced solid tumor such as melanoma, head and neck, liver or kidney cancer.

This sequence joins TRBV11-2 and TRBJ1-2; D is possibly TRBD1 (5 bases). The V and J ends lost 1 base and 6 bases respectively, with 15 bases between them. The CDR3 loop spans 15 amino acids. CDR1 and CDR2 (germline): SGHAT, FQNNGV. This chain's CDR3 is CASSLGGSGLDGYTF. The CDR3 DNA follows: TGTGCCAGCAGCTTAGGGGGGTCGGGGCTCGATGGCTACACCTTC.

The V gene is TRBV4-1, the J gene TRBJ2-3, with 11 bases that match TRBD2. This CDR3 has 21 residues. V was clipped by 1 base and J by 0 bases; unmatched bases: 15. CDR1 is MGHRA, CDR2 YSYEKL, per germline. The CDR3 is CASSQVELAGDITSSTDTQYF. As DNA, the CDR3 is TGCGCCAGCAGCCAAGTGGAACTAGCGGGGGACATAACTTCTAGCACAGATACGCAGTATTTT.

This clone was picked up one time. The J gene is TRBJ2-7, the V gene TRBV9, with D possibly called TRBD1 or TRBD2 (6 bases each). Per the germline V gene, CDR1 is SGDLS and CDR2 is YYNGEE. The CDR3 sequence is 15 residues long. Trimming pared 0 bases from V and 2 bases from J, leaving 12 bases between. In DNA form, the CDR3 reads TGTGCCAGCAGCGTAGATCCGGGGGCCGCCTACGAGCAGTACTTC. Translated: CASSVDPGAAYEQYF.

The rearrangement uses TRBV10-2 and TRBJ1-4; TRBD1 is a possible D gene (6 bases). CDR1 is WSHSY and CDR2 is SAAADI in the germline V gene. CDR3 length: 16 residues. Between the trimmed V and J ends, which lost 2 bases and 8 bases, there was a span of 18 bases. CDR3 DNA sequence: TGCGCCAGCAGTGAGCCCCAGGGGATGGTGGGGGAAAAACTGTTTTTT. Encoded protein: CASSEPQGMVGEKLFF.

The CDR3 sequence is CASSFPPEETQYF. The DNA for the CDR3 is TGTGCCAGCAGCTTCCCTCCGGAGGAGACCCAGTACTTC. The rearrangement uses TRBV7-2 and TRBJ2-5, with D unresolved. The germline CDR1 and CDR2 sequences are SGHTA and FQGNSA. The ends were cut back, 3 bases at V and 5 bases at J, with 10 bases in the middle. This CDR3 region has 13 residues. Full variable domain (outside the CDR3, taken from reference TRBV7-2 and TRBJ2-5): GAGVSQSPSNKVTEKGKDVELRCDPISGHTALYWYRQSLGQGLEFLIYFQGNSAPDKSGLPSDRFSAERTGGSVSTLTIQRTQQEDSAVYLCASSFPPEETQYFGPGTRLLVL.

The V and J genes are TRBV2 and TRBJ2-7, with D perhaps matching TRBD1 (6 bases). Trimming stripped 8 bases from V and 0 bases from J, with 20 bases between. This CDR3 is built from 16 residues. Germline V gene sequence: CDR1 SNHLY, CDR2 FYNNEI. The CDR3 DNA reads as TGTGCCAGCTCAGGGGACCGCGACCCGATCTCCTACGAGCAGTACTTC. Amino acid sequence: CASSGDRDPISYEQYF.

This sequence joins TRBV7-2 and TRBJ1-2; D may be TRBD1 (5 bases). The CDR3 covers 15 residues. V was pared by 5 bases and J by 6 bases, with 19 bases between. Per germline, CDR1 SGHTA and CDR2 FQGNSA. CDR3 protein: CASSLLPGQGNGYTF. CDR3 DNA sequence: TGTGCCAGCAGCCTCCTCCCCGGGCAGGGTAATGGCTACACCTTC. Looking up the rest from reference TRBV7-2 and TRBJ1-2 gives the full variable domain: GAGVSQSPSNKVTEKGKDVELRCDPISGHTALYWYRQSLGQGLEFLIYFQGNSAPDKSGLPSDRFSAERTGGSVSTLTIQRTQQEDSAVYLCASSLLPGQGNGYTFGSGTRLTVV.

The chain joins TRBV15 to TRBJ2-1; 7 bases agree with TRBD1. The CDR3 consists of 13 residues. Losses at the gene ends were 6 bases for V and 6 bases for J; bases not matched to a gene: 5. Per the germline V gene, CDR1 is LNHNV and CDR2 is YYDKDF (reference sequence). The CDR3 region is CATRQGKVNEQFF. The CDR3 DNA reads as TGTGCCACCAGACAGGGGAAGGTCAATGAGCAGTTCTTC.

The chain has TRBV28 and TRBJ2-7; 8 bases are shared with TRBD1. Germline trimming cut 5 bases from V and 3 bases from J; bases unmatched to any gene: 6. Per germline, CDR1 MDHEN and CDR2 SYDVKM. The CDR3 covers 14 residues. CDR3 in amino acids: CASSLTGASYEQYF. DNA for the CDR3: TGTGCCAGCAGTCTGACAGGGGCAAGCTACGAGCAGTACTTC.

The chain couples TRBV27 to TRBJ2-2; D ambiguous. CDR1 and CDR2 from the germline V gene are MNHEY and SMNVEV (reference sequence). The CDR3 runs to 12 residues. With 2 bases removed from V and 6 bases from J, the gap between germline ends came to 4 bases. The CDR3 bases are TGTGCCAGCAGTTTAGGGTCCGGGGAGCTGTTTTTT. It is translated as CASSLGSGELFF.

V is TRBV4-1 and J is TRBJ2-7; D is perhaps TRBD2 (6 bases). The CDR3 is 17 amino acids. The germline V gene has CDR1 MGHRA and CDR2 YSYEKL. V was clipped by 3 bases and J by 2 bases, with 20 bases between them. CDR3 protein: CASSQRRGGQIAYEQYF. CDR3 bases: TGCGCCAGCAGCCAGAGAAGGGGAGGACAAATCGCCTACGAGCAGTACTTC.

J is TRBJ2-7 and V is TRBV11-2; D uncertain. Germline V gene sequence: CDR1 SGHAT, CDR2 FQNNGV. CDR3 size: 17 residues. Trimming took 0 bases from V and 2 from J, leaving 17 bases between them. CDR3 bases: TGTGCCAGCAGCTTAGACAGGATGGAAGCAAACCCCTACGAGCAGTACTTC. It translates to CASSLDRMEANPYEQYF.

This clone occurred once. This chain uses TRBV11-2 with TRBJ2-3; TRBD2 matches at 7 bases. With V trimmed by 4 bases and J by 5 bases, 18 bases remained unmatched. The CDR3 sequence is 18 residues long. Germline V gene lookup returns CDR1 SGHAT and CDR2 FQNNGV. Here the CDR3 reads CASSYKTLAGVPQDTQYF. Written as DNA, the CDR3 is TGTGCCAGCAGCTATAAAACGCTTGCGGGGGTCCCACAAGATACGCAGTATTTT.

V usage is TRBV27 and J usage is TRBJ2-1; the D is unclear. Germline assignment: CDR1 MNHEY and CDR2 SMNVEV (reference sequence). V lost 8 bases and J lost 0, with 5 bases in between. The length of the CDR3 is 12 residues. CDR3 in DNA: TGTGCCAGCGCCGACTCCTACAATGAGCAGTTCTTC. This translates into CASADSYNEQFF.

V gene TRBV4-1 combines with J gene TRBJ2-1; the D is unclear. CDR3 length: 17 residues. Germline values: CDR1 MGHRA, CDR2 YSYEKL. Between the trimmed V and J ends, which lost 0 bases and 7 bases, there was a span of 19 bases. CDR3: CASSQERRSGLSNEQFF. CDR3 bases: TGCGCCAGCAGCCAAGAACGGCGGAGTGGCTTATCGAATGAGCAGTTCTTC.

The rearrangement joins TRBV19 to TRBJ2-7; 7 positions agree with TRBD1. V dropped 5 bases and J dropped 5; count of bases not matched to a gene: 6. This CDR3 has 13 residues. Germline lookup yields CDR1 LNHDA and CDR2 SQIVND (reference sequence). CDR3 loop: CASSPTGFDEQYF. The DNA for the CDR3 is TGTGCCAGTAGTCCGACAGGGTTTGACGAGCAGTACTTC.

Concerning this clone itself: A far larger clone lies a single base away; this is likely a read error. V usage is TRBV19 and J usage is TRBJ2-5; TRBD1 matches 9 bases. The J call may be faulty, since TRBJ2-7 better matches the DNA end. Germline V lookup: CDR1 LNHDA, CDR2 SQIVND (reference sequence). The CDR3 runs to 14 residues. CDR3 coding DNA: TGTGCCAGTAGTCCGGGACAGGGACCCTACGAGCAGTACTTC. This encodes CASSPGQGPYEQYF.

The chain couples TRBV10-1 to TRBJ2-7; 7 positions agree with TRBD1. The V segment lost 3 bases and the J segment 2 bases; nucleotides outside the gene matches: 10. The CDR3 is 16 amino acids. Germline values: CDR1 WNHNN, CDR2 SYGVQD (reference sequence). The CDR3 DNA reads as TGCGCCAGCAGTGACCCCACCGGGACAGAGACCTACGAGCAGTACTTC. Protein sequence: CASSDPTGTETYEQYF.

V is TRBV6-5 and J is TRBJ1-1, with 8 bases identical to TRBD1. The CDR3 is 15 amino acids. Germline assignment: CDR1 MNHEY and CDR2 SVGAGI. The V segment lost 2 bases and the J segment 4 bases; nucleotides outside the gene matches: 6. The CDR3 here is CASSYTTGVSTEAFF. In DNA form, the CDR3 reads TGTGCCAGCAGTTACACGACAGGGGTCTCCACTGAAGCTTTCTTT.

This clone was seen just once. The chain uses TRBV30 and TRBJ2-5; D gene unclear. The CDR3 has 14 amino acids. Trimming stripped 3 bases from V and 1 base from J, with 12 bases between. Germline V gives CDR1 GTSNPN, CDR2 SVGIG (reference sequence). The CDR3 nucleotides are TGTGCCTGGAGCACAGAGTGGGGCCAAGAGACCCAGTACTTC. It is translated as CAWSTEWGQETQYF.